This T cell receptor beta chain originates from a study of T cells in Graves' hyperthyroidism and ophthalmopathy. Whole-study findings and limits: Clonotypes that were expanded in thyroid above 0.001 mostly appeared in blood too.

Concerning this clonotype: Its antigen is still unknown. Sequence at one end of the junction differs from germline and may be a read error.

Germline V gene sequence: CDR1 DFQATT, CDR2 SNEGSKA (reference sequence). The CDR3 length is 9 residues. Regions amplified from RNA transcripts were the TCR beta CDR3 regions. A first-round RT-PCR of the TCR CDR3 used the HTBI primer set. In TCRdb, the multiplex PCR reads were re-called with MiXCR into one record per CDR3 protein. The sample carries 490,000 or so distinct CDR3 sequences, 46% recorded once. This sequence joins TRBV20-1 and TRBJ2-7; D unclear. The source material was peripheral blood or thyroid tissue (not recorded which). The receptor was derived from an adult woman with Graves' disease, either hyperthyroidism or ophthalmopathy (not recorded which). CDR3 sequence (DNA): TGCAGTGCTAGGGGCGAGCGGTACTTC. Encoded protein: CSARGERYF.